The clone carrying this TCR beta chain was seen repeatedly, ten times or more. The data originate from a study of human T cells and chemical hapten exposure. Time point in this sample: patch test 1, 2 weeks after DPC sensitization. Treatment: therapeutic diphenylcyclopropenone sensitization with weekly scalp DPC. There are 13 residues in the CDR3. CDR1 is SNHLY, CDR2 FYNNEI, per germline. J gave up 7 bases and V 5 bases, and 1 base lay outside the gene matches. TCRdb re-analysed the RACE reads in MiXCR, keeping a single row per CDR3 protein. The sample yields approximately 110,000 distinct CDR3 sequences, approximately 10% seen once.

The clonotype originates from a woman in her forties with alopecia areata. Some clones in this sample may be carry-over from other donors' samples. The rearrangement joins TRBV2 to TRBJ2-1; 11 bases fit TRBD2. The specimen comprised whole blood, sampled in connection with sensitization to the hapten diphenylcyclopropenone (DPC). Written as DNA, the CDR3 is TGTGCCAGCAGTTTAGCGGGAGGGAATGAGCAGTTCTTC. Its translation is CASSLAGGNEQFF.